Presented here are 2 T cell receptor beta chains from one specimen sequenced in a study of cytomegalovirus exposure and HLA in healthy donors. The primer mix had 60 Vbeta and 13 Jbeta primers. Profiled with immunoSEQ multiplex PCR; TCRdb holds only in-frame clones, not every one. This sample's table has approximately 30,000 clones. The sample comprised PBMCs. The receptors were sampled from a woman in her 40s in good health and CMV-seropositive.

The V call is TRBV9, the J call TRBJ2-3; no clear D. Per the germline V gene, CDR1 is SGDLS and CDR2 is YYNGEE. The CDR3 extends over 12 amino acids. V was cut by 3 bases and J by 4 bases, with 6 bases left in between. The CDR3 sequence: CASSDNADTQYF. The CDR3 DNA is TGTGCCAGCAGCGATAATGCAGATACGCAGTATTTT.

The V gene is TRBV2, the J gene TRBJ1-6, with D perhaps TRBD1 (6 bases). CDR1 is SNHLY and CDR2 is FYNNEI in the germline V gene. V shed 9 bases and J shed 5 bases, with 17 bases lying between them. The CDR3 length is 15 residues. CDR3 sequence: CARRTGNLDNSPLHF. As DNA, the CDR3 is TGTGCCAGGAGAACAGGGAACCTAGATAATTCACCCCTCCACTTT.